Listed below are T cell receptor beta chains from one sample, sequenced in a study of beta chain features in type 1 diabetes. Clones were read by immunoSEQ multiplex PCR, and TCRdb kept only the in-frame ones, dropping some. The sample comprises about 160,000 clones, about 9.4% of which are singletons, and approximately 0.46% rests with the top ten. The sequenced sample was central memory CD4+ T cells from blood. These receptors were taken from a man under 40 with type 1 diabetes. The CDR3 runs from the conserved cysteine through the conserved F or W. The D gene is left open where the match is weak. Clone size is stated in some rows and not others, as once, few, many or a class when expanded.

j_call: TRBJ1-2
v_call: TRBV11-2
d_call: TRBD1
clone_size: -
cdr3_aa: CASSLSFSGTANYGYTF
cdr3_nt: TGTGCCAGCAGCTTATCTTTCTCCGGGACAGCTAACTATGGCTACACCTTC

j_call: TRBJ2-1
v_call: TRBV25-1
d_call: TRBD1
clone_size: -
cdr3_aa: CASSELVGQGYVEQFF
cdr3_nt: TGTGCCAGCAGTGAGTTGGTTGGACAGGGCTACGTTGAGCAGTTCTTC

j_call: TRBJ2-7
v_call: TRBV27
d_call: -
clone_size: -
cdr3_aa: CASSTGRESYEQYF
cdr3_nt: TGTGCCAGCAGTACAGGGAGGGAAAGCTACGAGCAGTACTTC

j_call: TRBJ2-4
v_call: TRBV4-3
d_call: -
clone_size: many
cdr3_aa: CASSQDERRTFKNIQYF
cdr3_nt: TGCGCCAGCAGCCAAGATGAGCGGAGGACCTTTAAAAACATTCAGTACTTC

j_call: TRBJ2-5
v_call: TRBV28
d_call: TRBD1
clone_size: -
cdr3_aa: CASSLTATGKTQYF
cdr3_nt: TGTGCCAGCAGTTTAACCGCGACAGGGAAGACCCAGTACTTC

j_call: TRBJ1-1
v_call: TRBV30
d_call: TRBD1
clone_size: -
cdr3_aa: CAWNHLPGQGVTEAFF
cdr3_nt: TGTGCCTGGAACCACCTTCCGGGACAGGGGGTCACTGAAGCTTTCTTT

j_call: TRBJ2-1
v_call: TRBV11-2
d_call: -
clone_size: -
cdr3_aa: CASSLEMSSYNEQFF
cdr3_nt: TGTGCCAGCAGCTTAGAAATGAGCTCCTACAATGAGCAGTTCTTC

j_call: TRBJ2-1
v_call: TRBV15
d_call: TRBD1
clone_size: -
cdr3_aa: CATRRNRDRGHNEQFF
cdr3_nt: TGTGCCACCAGACGGAACCGGGACAGGGGTCACAATGAGCAGTTCTTC

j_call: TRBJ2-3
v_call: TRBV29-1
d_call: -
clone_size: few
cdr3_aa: CSVVGLDTDTQYF
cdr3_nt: TGCAGCGTTGTCGGACTCGACACAGATACGCAGTATTTT

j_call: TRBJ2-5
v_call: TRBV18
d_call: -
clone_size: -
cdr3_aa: CASSAGTMRETQYF
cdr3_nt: TGTGCCAGCTCAGCCGGGACAATGAGGGAGACCCAGTACTTC

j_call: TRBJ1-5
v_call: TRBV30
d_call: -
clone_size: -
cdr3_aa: CAWSVWQGDQPQHF
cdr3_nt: TGTGCCTGGAGTGTATGGCAGGGCGATCAGCCCCAGCATTTT

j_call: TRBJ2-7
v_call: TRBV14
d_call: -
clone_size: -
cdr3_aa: CASSQLSGTGQYEQYF
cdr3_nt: TGTGCCAGCAGCCAACTCAGCGGGACAGGCCAGTACGAGCAGTACTTC

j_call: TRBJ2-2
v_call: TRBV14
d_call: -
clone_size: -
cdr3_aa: CASSQVLGAGTGELFF
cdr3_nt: TGTGCCAGCAGCCAAGTGCTGGGAGCGGGCACCGGGGAGCTGTTTTTT

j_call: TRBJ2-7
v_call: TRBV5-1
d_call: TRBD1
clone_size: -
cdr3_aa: CASSPTTGTGAEQYF
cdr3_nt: TGCGCCAGCAGCCCAACTACCGGGACAGGGGCCGAGCAGTACTTC

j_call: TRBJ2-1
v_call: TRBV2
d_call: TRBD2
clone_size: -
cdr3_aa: CASSEQPPGLDNEQFF
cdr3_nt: TGTGCCAGCAGTGAACAGCCCCCCGGACTAGACAATGAGCAGTTCTTC

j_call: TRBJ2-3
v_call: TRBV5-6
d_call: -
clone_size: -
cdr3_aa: CASSLRSGNTQYF
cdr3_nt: TGTGCCAGCAGCTTGAGGTCGGGGAATACGCAGTATTTT

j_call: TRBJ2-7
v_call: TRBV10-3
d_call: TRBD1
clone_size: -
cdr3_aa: CAISEYTGGSYEQYF
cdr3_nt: TGTGCCATCAGTGAGTATACAGGGGGATCCTACGAGCAGTACTTC

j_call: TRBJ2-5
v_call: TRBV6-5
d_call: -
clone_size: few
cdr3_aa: CASSLLSVETQYF
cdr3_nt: TGTGCCAGCAGCCTGCTTAGCGTCGAGACCCAGTACTTC

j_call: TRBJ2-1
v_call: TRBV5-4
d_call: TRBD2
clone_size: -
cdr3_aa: CASSFKLAGVRNEQFF
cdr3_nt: TGTGCCAGCAGCTTTAAGTTAGCGGGAGTACGGAATGAGCAGTTCTTC

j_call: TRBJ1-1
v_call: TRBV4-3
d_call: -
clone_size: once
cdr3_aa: CASSQDDRVYTEAFF
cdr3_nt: TGCGCCAGCAGCCAAGATGACAGAGTGTACACTGAAGCTTTCTTT

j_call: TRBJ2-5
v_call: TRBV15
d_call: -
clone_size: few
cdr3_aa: CATSRERASETQYF
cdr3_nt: TGTGCCACCAGCAGAGAACGAGCGTCGGAGACCCAGTACTTC

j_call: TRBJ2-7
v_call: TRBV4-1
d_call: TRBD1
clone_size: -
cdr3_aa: CASSQERTGTGLKYF
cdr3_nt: TGCGCCAGCAGCCAAGAGAGAACGGGGACAGGGCTAAAGTACTTC

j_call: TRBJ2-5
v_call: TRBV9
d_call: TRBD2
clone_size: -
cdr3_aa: CASSPRLALQETQYF
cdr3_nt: TGTGCCAGCAGCCCCCGACTAGCGCTCCAAGAGACCCAGTACTTC

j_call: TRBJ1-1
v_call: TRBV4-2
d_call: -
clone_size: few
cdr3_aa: CASSPDTFSTEAFF
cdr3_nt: TGTGCCAGCAGCCCAGACACCTTCAGCACTGAAGCTTTCTTT

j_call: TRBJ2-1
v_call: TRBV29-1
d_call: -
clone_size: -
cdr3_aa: CSVQGLASSYNEQFF
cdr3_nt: TGCAGCGTCCAGGGACTTGCAAGCTCCTACAATGAGCAGTTCTTC

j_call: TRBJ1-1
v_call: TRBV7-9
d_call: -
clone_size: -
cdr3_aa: CASSSTGLDGEAFF
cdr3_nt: TGTGCCAGCAGCTCTACGGGGTTGGATGGTGAAGCTTTCTTT